What follows describes a single TCR beta chain. It has no known antigen specificity. No base quality information exists; no much larger clone differs at one position. The germline V end is reduced by 2 bases and the J end by 1 base; junction bases left unmatched: 3. According to the germline V gene, CDR1 reads LGHNA and CDR2 reads YNFKEQ. The CDR3 spans 16 residues, from the cysteine through the phenylalanine. Only the CDR3 part of the read is kept: 48 bases, read in frame from the first base. The data belong to a study of OX40 agonist ivuxolimab in advanced cancers. For context, the study as a whole: The costimulatory receptor OX40 (CD134) was targeted by ivuxolimab, a fully human IgG2 agonistic monoclonal antibody. Intravenous ivuxolimab was administered to patients every 2 weeks at six dose levels: 0.01, 0.1, 0.3, 1.5, 3 and 10 mg/kg. A male proportion of approximately 83% and a mean age of approximately 62 years, ranging from 23 to 79, were recorded for the dose-escalation cohort. Prior anti-PD-1, anti-PD-L1 or anti-CTLA-4 therapy was permitted, and 30% to 45% of dose-escalation patients had received checkpoint inhibitors. Of the 52 patients in dose escalation, around 19 had hepatocellular carcinoma, about 15 had melanoma, 9 had renal cell carcinoma and 9 had head and neck cancer. The paper reports the monotherapy dose-escalation portion (N = 52 patients) of the phase I ivuxolimab trial. Partial responses occurred in three dose-escalation patients, of whom one had hepatocellular carcinoma and two had cutaneous melanoma. Peripheral TCRbeta sequencing was intended to test whether TCR sequence diversity was altered and clonal T-cell expansion was caused by ivuxolimab.

Beyond this particular receptor, the publication reports: After ivuxolimab, CD8+ T cells had more expanded clones than CD4+ T cells on average. Antigen specificity was not determined for the clonally expanded peripheral T cells. In partial responders in the 0.1-3.0 mg/kg groups, normalized peripheral clonal expansion was found to be among the lowest, especially among CD8+ T cells. Low levels of normalized T-cell clonal expansion were also shown by some nonresponding patients. Clonal expansion of both CD4+ and CD8+ blood T cells was observed from baseline to week 6 at doses 0.1 to 3.0 mg/kg.

The trial excluded patients who had a history of autoimmune disease or were on systemic immunosuppression. Peripheral blood for TCR sequencing was collected from all dose cohorts at baseline, on cycle 4 day 1, and on cycle 7 day 1. The samples were taken from a phase I, first-in-human, multicenter, open-label dose-escalation trial of ivuxolimab. Adults with locally advanced or metastatic head and neck squamous cell, hepatocellular, melanoma or renal cell carcinoma were enrolled in the trial. CD4+ and CD8+ T cells were sorted separately from peripheral blood before TCR sequencing. For sequencing of the TCRbeta CDR3 region, genomic DNA was extracted from the sorted cells. TCRbeta CDR3 regions were sequenced using the immunoSEQ Assay. Here the immuneACCESS table is served through TCRdb, limited to in-frame sequences with V and J called. Missing clones are a known gap in these copies; in checked studies unresolved V genes cover under half, and the rest lacks a known reason. The sample has about 52,000 clones on record, 80% to 85% of them singletons. The ten largest clones represent approximately 13% of the sample.

The sequence derives from an adult with an advanced solid tumor such as melanoma, head and neck, liver or kidney cancer. The rearranged chain carries TRBV4-2 and TRBJ1-5, with 9 bases aligning to TRBD1. Material: CD4+ or CD8+ T cells sorted from blood, obtained in a trial of the OX40 agonist ivuxolimab. The sequenced DNA is TGTGCCAGCAGCCAACTACAGGGGGCAAGCAATCAGCCCCAGCATTTT. Protein translation: CASSQLQGASNQPQHF.